Below are 5 T cell receptor beta chains sequenced from a single sample in a study of PD-L1 blockade in urothelial cancer. Assay used: immunoSEQ multiplex PCR; TCRdb lists only in-frame clones, some missing. The sample holds over a thousand clones, roughly 42% seen once. Sequenced here: tumor tissue, sampled before atezolizumab (anti-PD-L1) treatment. All receptors come from a man in his sixties with urothelial cancer.

The V and J genes are TRBV5-1 and TRBJ2-7, with 8 positions matching TRBD2. CDR3 length: 16 residues. Germline V lookup: CDR1 SGHRS, CDR2 YFSETQ. V shed 4 bases, J shed 3 bases, and the junction held 12 bases outside the gene matches. The CDR3 loop reads CASSPARAGVSYEQYF. DNA for the CDR3: TGCGCCAGCAGCCCCGCCAGAGCGGGGGTAAGCTACGAGCAGTACTTC.

This clone was seen only a few times. The chain recombines TRBV6-8 with TRBJ2-6; D is ambiguous. Germline V gene sequence: CDR1 MNHGY, CDR2 SAAAGT. V lost 0 bases and J 0 bases, leaving 9 bases between the germline ends. The CDR3 is 17 residues long. The CDR3 DNA is TGTGCCAGCAGTTACTCTCCCCCGGACTCTGGGGCCAACGTCCTGACTTTC. This translates into CASSYSPPDSGANVLTF.

This clone was recorded a few times. V is TRBV11-3 and J is TRBJ2-7; TRBD2 matches at 7 bases. Germline loops: CDR1 SGHNT, CDR2 YENEEA. This CDR3 is built from 15 residues. Trimming removed 4 bases from V and 0 bases from J; junction bases left unmatched: 6. CDR3 loop: CASSSGGAGSYEQYF. CDR3 bases: TGTGCCAGCAGCTCGGGGGGTGCAGGCTCCTACGAGCAGTACTTC. Full variable domain (rest looked up from reference TRBV11-3 and TRBJ2-7): EAGVVQSPRYKIIEKKQPVAFWCNPISGHNTLYWYLQNLGQGPELLIRYENEEAVDDSQLPKDRFSAERLKGVDSTLKIQPAELGDSAVYLCASSSGGAGSYEQYFGPGTRLTVT.

V and J are TRBV30 and TRBJ2-2; 9 positions match TRBD1. Germline-derived CDR1 and CDR2 are GTSNPN and SVGIG (reference sequence). J lost 4 bases, V lost 2 bases, and 5 bases had no gene match. This CDR3 has 15 residues. Written as DNA, the CDR3 is TGTGCCTGGAGTAAGGACAGGGGAGCCACCGGGGAGCTGTTTTTT. It specifies CAWSKDRGATGELFF.

This clone was seen a handful of times. Germline is not matched at one junction end, which may reflect a read error. The rearrangement links TRBV14 to TRBJ1-1; D gene uncertain. This CDR3 region has 13 residues. CDR1 is SGHDN and CDR2 is FVKESK in the germline V gene. The CDR3 DNA reads TGTGCCAGCAGCCAAGATAATAGCAGGCCAGCTTTTTTT. Translated, it gives CASSQDNSRPAFF.